This TCR beta chain was obtained from a study of prognosis after radiotherapy for stage I lung cancer. Study details: Under 15 men and 6 or 7 women, aged 53 to 84 and with a median age of roughly 74 years, made up the patients.

The authors amplified TCR beta CDR3 from genomic DNA using two-round multiplex PCR. For every TRBV and TRBJ gene, a specific primer was used in first-round PCR. TCRdb reanalysed the multiplex PCR reads using MiXCR and keeps one entry per CDR3 protein. The table records more than 30,000 distinct CDR3 sequences, under 35% of them present only once. The junction had 7 bases not matched to a gene; V was cut back by 3 bases and J by 5 bases. Germline V gene lookup returns CDR1 DFQATT and CDR2 SNEGSKA (reference sequence). The CDR3 runs 14 residues. There are many counts of this clonotype. The sequence derives from a donor aged 50 or older with non-small cell lung cancer. The sequencing used PBMCs, collected before or after stereotactic body radiation therapy (not recorded which). The chain has TRBV20-1 and TRBJ2-5; 9 bases are shared with TRBD1. In DNA form, the CDR3 reads TGCAGTGCTAGGCCCTTGACAGGGGGGGAGACCCAGTACTTC. Its protein is CSARPLTGGETQYF.